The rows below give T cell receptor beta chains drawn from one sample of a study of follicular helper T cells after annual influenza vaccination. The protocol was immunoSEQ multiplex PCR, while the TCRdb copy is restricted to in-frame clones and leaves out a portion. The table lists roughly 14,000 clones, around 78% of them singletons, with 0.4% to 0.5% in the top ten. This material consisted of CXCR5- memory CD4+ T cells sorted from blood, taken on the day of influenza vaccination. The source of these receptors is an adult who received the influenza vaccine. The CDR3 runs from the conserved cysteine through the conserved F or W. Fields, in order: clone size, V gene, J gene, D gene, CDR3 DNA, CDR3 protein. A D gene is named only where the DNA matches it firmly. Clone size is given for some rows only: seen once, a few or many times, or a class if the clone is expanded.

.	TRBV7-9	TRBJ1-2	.	TGTGCCAGCAGCTTAAGGTCCTCCGGCGGGGGCTACACCTTC	CASSLRSSGGGYTF
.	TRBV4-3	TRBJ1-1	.	TGCGCCAGCAGCCGATTATCGGGGGGAAACACTGAAGCTTTCTTT	CASSRLSGGNTEAFF
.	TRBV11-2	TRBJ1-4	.	TGTGCCAGCAGGAGGGGATCTGCTAATGAAAAACTGTTTTTT	CASRRGSANEKLFF
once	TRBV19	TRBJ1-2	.	TGTGCCAGTAGTATTCGCAGGTTCAATGGCTACACCTTC	CASSIRRFNGYTF
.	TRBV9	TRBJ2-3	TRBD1	TGTGCCAGCAGCTCCGGACCGGGACAGGGGTTTTCTAGCACAGATACGCAGTATTTT	CASSSGPGQGFSSTDTQYF
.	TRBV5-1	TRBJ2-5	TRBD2	TGCGCCAGCAGCTTGTTTGCTAGCGGGGGGGAGACCCAGTACTTC	CASSLFASGGETQYF
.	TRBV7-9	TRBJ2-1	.	TGTGCCAGCAGCTTAGCTCACGGGAGCTCCTACAATGAGCAGTTCTTC	CASSLAHGSSYNEQFF
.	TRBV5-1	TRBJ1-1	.	TGCGCCAGCAGCTTTGGGCCTTTGGGTTCTGAAGCTTTCTTT	CASSFGPLGSEAFF
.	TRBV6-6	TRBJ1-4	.	TGTGCCAGCAGTTACTCGGGTAGAACTAATGAAAAACTGTTTTTT	CASSYSGRTNEKLFF
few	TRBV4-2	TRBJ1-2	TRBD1	TGTGCCAGCAGCCAAGGGACAGGGGGAACCCCGGGCCCAACTAGTGGCTATGGCTACACCTTC	CASSQGTGGTPGPTSGYGYTF
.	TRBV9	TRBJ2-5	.	TGTGCCAGCAGCGTAGATCTCCTCGGGGAGACCCAGTACTTC	CASSVDLLGETQYF
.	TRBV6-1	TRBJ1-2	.	TGTGCCAGCAGTAGAGATACCCGGCTTTATGGCTACACCTTC	CASSRDTRLYGYTF
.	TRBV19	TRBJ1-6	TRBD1	TGTGCCAGCTCGACAGGGGGCGCCCGTTTAGTTTCACCCCTCCACTTT	CASSTGGARLVSPLHF
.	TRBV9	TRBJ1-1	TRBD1	TGTGCCAGCAGCGCACAGGGGGCGCTGGTGAACACTGAAGCTTTCTTT	CASSAQGALVNTEAFF
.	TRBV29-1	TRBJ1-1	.	TGCAGCGTGGCTAACCAGGGGAACACTGAAGCTTTCTTT	CSVANQGNTEAFF
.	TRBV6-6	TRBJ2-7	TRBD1	TGTGCCAGCTGGATGACAGGGTCCTACGAGCAGTACTTC	CASWMTGSYEQYF
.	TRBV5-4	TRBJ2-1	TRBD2	TGTGCCAGCAGCGCGGTATCGGGACTAGCGACCAATGAGCAGTTCTTC	CASSAVSGLATNEQFF
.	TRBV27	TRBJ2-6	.	TGTGCCAGCGCCCCGGAGGCCCGGATCACTGGGGGGGCCAACGTCCTGACTTTC	CASAPEARITGGANVLTF
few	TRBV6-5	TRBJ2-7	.	TGTGCCAGCAGTTATGGGGAGAAGGGGCGGACCTACGAGCAGTACTTC	CASSYGEKGRTYEQYF
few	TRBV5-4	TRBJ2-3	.	TGTGCCAGCAGCCTCTTGGGTACGCAGTATTTT	CASSLLGTQYF
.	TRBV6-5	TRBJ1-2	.	TGTGCCAGCAGTGAACAGGGTAACTATGGCTACACCTTC	CASSEQGNYGYTF
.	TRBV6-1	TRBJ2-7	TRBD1	TGTGCCAGCAGTGAAGGGACAGGGAGCTCCTACGAGCAGTACTTC	CASSEGTGSSYEQYF
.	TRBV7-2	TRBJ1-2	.	TGTGCCAGCAGCCCATACACGGCCAACTATGGCTACACCTTC	CASSPYTANYGYTF
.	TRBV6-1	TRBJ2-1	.	TGTGCCAGCAGTGAAGCAATTGGTAGCGTAGGTGAGCAGTTCTTC	CASSEAIGSVGEQFF
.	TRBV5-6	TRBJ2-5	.	TGTGCCAGCAGCCCCTACTGGGTTCAAGAGACCCAGTACTTC	CASSPYWVQETQYF
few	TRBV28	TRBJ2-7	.	TGTGCCAGCAGTCCACGGACTGTATCTCCTACGGAGCAGTACTTC	CASSPRTVSPTEQYF
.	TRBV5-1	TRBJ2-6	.	TGCGCCAGCACTGTCTCTGGGGCCAACGTCCTGACTTTC	CASTVSGANVLTF
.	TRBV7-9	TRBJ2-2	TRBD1	TGTGCCAGCAGCCGACTGACAGGGGACACCGGGGAGCTGTTTTTT	CASSRLTGDTGELFF
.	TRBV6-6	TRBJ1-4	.	TGTGCCAGCTCAACTTCCCTGAAACTGTTTTTT	CASSTSLKLFF
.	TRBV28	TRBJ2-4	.	TGTGCCAGCAGTCCCGGAGGAACCGGGAACATTCAGTACTTC	CASSPGGTGNIQYF
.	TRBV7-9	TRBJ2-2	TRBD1	TGTGCCAGCAGCTTGGGGACAGGGTTGGCTGGGGAGCTGTTTTTT	CASSLGTGLAGELFF
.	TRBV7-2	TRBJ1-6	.	TGTGCCAGCAGCTTACTTTTGTCCAGGAATAATTCACCCCTCCACTTT	CASSLLLSRNNSPLHF
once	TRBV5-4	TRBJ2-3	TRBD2	TGTGCCAGCAGTTCAACTAGCGGGGATACGCAGTATTTT	CASSSTSGDTQYF
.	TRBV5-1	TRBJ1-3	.	TGCGCCAGCAGCCCAGGACAGTACTCTGGAAACACCATATATTTT	CASSPGQYSGNTIYF
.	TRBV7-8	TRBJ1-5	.	TGTGCCAGCAGCTTTCGGCAGGGAAATCAGCCCCAGCATTTT	CASSFRQGNQPQHF
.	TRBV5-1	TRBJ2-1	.	TGCGCCAGCAGTACCCCCGGGGCCTCCTACAATGAGCAGTTCTTC	CASSTPGASYNEQFF
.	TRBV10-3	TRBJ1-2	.	TGTGCCATCAGTGAGTCATGGCAGATTAACTATGGCTACACCTTC	CAISESWQINYGYTF